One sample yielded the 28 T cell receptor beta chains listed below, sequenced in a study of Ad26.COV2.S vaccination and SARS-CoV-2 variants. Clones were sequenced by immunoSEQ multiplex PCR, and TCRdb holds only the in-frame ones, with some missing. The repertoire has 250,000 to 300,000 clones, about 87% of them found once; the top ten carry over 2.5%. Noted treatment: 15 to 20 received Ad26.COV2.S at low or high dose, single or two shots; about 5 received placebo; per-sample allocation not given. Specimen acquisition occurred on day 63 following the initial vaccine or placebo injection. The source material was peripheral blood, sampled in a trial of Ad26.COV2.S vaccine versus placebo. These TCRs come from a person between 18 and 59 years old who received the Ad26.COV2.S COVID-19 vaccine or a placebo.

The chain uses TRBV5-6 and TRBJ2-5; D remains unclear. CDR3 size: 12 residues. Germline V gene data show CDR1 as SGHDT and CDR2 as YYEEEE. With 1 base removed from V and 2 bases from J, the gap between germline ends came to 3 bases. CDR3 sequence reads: CASSLWQETQYF. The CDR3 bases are TGTGCCAGCAGCTTGTGGCAAGAGACCCAGTACTTC.

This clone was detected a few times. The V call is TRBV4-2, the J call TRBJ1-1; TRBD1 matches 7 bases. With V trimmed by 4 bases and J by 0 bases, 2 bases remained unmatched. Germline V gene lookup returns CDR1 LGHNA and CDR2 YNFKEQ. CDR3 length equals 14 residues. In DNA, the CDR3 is TGTGCCAGCAGCCCGGGACAGTTGAACACTGAAGCTTTCTTT. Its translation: CASSPGQLNTEAFF.

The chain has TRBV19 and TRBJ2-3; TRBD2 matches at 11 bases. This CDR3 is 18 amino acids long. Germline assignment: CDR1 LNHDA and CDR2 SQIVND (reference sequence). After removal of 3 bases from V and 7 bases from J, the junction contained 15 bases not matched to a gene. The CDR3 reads CASSIDPPGLAGSNTQYF. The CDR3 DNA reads TGTGCCAGTAGTATTGATCCTCCTGGACTAGCGGGTAGTAATACGCAGTATTTT.

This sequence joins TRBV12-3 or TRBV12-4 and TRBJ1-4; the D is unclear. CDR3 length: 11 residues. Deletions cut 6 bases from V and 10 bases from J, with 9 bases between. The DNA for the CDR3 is TGTGCCAGCAGGGCGCTTGGAAAACTGTTTTTT. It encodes CASRALGKLFF.

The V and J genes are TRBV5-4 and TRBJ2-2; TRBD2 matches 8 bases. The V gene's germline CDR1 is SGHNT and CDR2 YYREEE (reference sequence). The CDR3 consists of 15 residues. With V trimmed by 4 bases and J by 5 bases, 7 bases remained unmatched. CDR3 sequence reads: CASSPGGARTGELFF. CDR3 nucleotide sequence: TGTGCCAGCAGCCCCGGGGGGGCAAGAACCGGGGAGCTGTTTTTT.

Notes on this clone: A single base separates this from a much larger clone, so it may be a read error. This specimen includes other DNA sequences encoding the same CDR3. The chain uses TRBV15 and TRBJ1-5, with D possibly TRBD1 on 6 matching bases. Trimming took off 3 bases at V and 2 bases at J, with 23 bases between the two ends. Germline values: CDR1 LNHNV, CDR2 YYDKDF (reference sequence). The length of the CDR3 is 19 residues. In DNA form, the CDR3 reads TGTGCCACCAGCAGGACCACTACCGGGGGGCGGGTGGGCAATCAGCCCCAGCATTTT. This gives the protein CATSRTTTGGRVGNQPQHF.

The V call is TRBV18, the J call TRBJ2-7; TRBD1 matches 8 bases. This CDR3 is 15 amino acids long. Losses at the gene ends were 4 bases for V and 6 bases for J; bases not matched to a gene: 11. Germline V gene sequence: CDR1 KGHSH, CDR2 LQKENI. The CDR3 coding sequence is TGTGCCAGCTCACAAACCAGGGGGCCCCGGGTCGAGCAGTACTTC. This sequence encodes CASSQTRGPRVEQYF.

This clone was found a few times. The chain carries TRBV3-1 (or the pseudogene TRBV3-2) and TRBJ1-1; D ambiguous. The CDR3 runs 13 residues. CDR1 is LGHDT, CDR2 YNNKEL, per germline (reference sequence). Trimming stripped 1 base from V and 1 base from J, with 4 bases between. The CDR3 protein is CASSQVENTEAFF. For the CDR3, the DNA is TGTGCCAGCAGCCAAGTCGAGAACACTGAAGCTTTCTTT.

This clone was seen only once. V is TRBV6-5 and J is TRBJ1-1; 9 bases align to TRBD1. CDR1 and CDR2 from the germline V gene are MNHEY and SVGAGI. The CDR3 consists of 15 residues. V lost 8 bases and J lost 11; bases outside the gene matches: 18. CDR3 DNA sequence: TGTGCCAGCCGTCCCGGGACAGGGAGTATTCCGGTTGCTTTCTTT. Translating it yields CASRPGTGSIPVAFF.

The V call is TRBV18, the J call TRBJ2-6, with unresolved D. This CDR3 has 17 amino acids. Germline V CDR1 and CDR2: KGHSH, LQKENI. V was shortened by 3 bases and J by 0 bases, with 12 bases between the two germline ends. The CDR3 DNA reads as TGTGCCAGCTCACCTCCCCCGAGACCCTCTGGGGCCAACGTCCTGACTTTC. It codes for CASSPPPRPSGANVLTF.

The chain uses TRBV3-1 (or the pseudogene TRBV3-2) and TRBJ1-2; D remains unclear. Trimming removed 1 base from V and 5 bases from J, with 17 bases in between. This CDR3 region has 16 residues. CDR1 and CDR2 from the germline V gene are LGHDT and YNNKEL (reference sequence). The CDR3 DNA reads TGTGCCAGCAGCCAAGTAGACGGTGGATTAGAGTATGGCTACACCTTC. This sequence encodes CASSQVDGGLEYGYTF.

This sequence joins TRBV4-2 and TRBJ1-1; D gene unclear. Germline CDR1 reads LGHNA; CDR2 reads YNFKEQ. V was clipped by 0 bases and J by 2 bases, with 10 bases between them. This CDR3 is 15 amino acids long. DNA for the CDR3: TGTGCCAGCAGCCAAGAGCCGTTCAGCAACACTGAAGCTTTCTTT. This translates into CASSQEPFSNTEAFF.

The CDR3 DNA reads as TGTGCCAGCAGCCAAGGCTGGGGGGGGAGCAATCAGCCCCAGCATTTT. Translated: CASSQGWGGSNQPQHF. The gene calls are TRBV3-1 (or the pseudogene TRBV3-2) and TRBJ1-5; TRBD1 is a possible D gene (5 bases). Germline CDR1 reads LGHDT; CDR2 reads YNNKEL (reference sequence). CDR3 length: 16 residues. Trimming removed 1 base at V and 1 base at J, with 11 bases between.

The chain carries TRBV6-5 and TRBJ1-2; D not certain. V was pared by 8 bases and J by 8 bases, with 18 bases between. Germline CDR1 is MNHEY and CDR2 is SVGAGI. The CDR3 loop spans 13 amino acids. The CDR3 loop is CASRNRGYGGYTF. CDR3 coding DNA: TGTGCCAGCCGAAACAGAGGGTACGGCGGCTACACCTTC.

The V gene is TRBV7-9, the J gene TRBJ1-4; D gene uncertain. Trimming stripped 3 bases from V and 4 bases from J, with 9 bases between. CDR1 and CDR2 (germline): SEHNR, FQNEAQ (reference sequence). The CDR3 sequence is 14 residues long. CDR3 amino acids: CASSFDPFNEKLFF. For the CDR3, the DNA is TGTGCCAGCAGCTTTGATCCGTTTAATGAAAAACTGTTTTTT. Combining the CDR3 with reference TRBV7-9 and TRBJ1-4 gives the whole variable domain DTGVSQNPRHKITKRGQNVTFRCDPISEHNRLYWYRQTLGQGPEFLTYFQNEAQLEKSRLLSDRFSAERPKGSFSTLEIQRTEQGDSAMYLCASSFDPFNEKLFFGSGTQLSVL.

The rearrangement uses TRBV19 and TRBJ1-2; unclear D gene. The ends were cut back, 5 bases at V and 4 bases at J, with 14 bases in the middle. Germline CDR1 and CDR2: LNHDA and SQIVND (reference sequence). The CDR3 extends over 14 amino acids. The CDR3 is CASSVLGTIYGYTF. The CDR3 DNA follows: TGTGCCAGTAGTGTTTTGGGTACCATCTATGGCTACACCTTC. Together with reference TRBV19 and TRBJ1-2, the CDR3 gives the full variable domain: DGGITQSPKYLFRKEGQNVTLSCEQNLNHDAMYWYRQDPGQGLRLIYYSQIVNDFQKGDIAEGYSVSREKKESFPLTVTSAQKNPTAFYLCASSVLGTIYGYTFGSGTRLTVV.

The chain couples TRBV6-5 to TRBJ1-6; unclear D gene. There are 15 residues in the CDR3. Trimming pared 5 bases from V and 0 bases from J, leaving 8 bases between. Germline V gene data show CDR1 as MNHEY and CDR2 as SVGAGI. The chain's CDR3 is CASSPASSYNSPLHF. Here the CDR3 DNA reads TGTGCCAGCAGTCCCGCGAGCTCCTATAATTCACCCCTCCACTTT.

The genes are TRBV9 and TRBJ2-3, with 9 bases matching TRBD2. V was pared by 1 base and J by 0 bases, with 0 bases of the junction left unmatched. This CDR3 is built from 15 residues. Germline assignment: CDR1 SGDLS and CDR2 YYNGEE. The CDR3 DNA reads TGTGCCAGCAGCGTAAGCGGGGGGAGCACAGATACGCAGTATTTT. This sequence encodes CASSVSGGSTDTQYF.

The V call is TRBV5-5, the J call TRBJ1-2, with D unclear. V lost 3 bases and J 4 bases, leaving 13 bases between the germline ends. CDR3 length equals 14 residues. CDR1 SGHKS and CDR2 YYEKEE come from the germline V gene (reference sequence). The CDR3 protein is CASSSGRAGYGYTF. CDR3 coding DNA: TGTGCCAGCAGCTCTGGGAGGGCGGGCTATGGCTACACCTTC.

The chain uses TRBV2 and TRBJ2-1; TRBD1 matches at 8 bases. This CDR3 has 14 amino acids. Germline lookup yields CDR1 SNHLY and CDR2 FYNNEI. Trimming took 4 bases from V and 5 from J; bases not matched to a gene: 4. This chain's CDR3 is CASSADRGHNEQFF. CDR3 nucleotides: TGTGCCAGCAGTGCCGACAGGGGCCACAATGAGCAGTTCTTC.

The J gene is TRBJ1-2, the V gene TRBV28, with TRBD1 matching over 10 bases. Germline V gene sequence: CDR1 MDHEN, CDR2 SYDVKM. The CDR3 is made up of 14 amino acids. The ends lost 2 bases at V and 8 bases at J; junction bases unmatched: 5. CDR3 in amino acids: CASSLGTGASGYTF. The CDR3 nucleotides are TGTGCCAGCAGTTTAGGGACAGGGGCTAGCGGCTACACCTTC.

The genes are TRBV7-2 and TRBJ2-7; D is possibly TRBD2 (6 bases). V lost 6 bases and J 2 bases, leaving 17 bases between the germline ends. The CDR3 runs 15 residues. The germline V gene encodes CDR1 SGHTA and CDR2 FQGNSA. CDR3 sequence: CASSYQSGPAYEQYF. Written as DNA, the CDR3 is TGTGCCAGCAGTTATCAAAGCGGGCCAGCCTACGAGCAGTACTTC.

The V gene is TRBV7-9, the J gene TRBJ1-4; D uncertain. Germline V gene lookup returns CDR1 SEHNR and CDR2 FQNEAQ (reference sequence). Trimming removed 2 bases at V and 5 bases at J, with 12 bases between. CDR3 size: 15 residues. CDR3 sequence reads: CASSLSRQANEKLFF. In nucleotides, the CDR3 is TGTGCCAGCAGCTTAAGTCGGCAGGCGAATGAAAAACTGTTTTTT.

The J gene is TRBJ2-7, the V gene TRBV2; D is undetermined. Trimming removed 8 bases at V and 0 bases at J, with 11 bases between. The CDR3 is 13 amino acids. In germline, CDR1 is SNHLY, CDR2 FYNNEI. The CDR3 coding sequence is TGTGCCAGCCGATACGAGAGCTCCTACGAGCAGTACTTC. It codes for CASRYESSYEQYF. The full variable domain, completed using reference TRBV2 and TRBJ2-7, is EPEVTQTPSHQVTQMGQEVILRCVPISNHLYFYWYRQILGQKVEFLVSFYNNEISEKSEIFDDQFSVERPDGSNFTLKIRSTKLEDSAMYFCASRYESSYEQYFGPGTRLTVT.

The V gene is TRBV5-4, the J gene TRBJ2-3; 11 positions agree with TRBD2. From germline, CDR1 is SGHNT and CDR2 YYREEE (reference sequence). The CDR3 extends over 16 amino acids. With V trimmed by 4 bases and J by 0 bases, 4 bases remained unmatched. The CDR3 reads CASSPRLAGSTDTQYF. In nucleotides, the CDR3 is TGTGCCAGCAGCCCTAGACTAGCGGGGAGCACAGATACGCAGTATTTT.

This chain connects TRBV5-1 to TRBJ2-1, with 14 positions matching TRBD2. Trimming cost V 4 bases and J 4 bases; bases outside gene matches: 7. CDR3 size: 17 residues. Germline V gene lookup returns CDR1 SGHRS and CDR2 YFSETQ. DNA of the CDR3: TGCGCCAGCAGCCCGGGACTAGCGGGAGTGAGGTACAATGAGCAGTTCTTC. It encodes CASSPGLAGVRYNEQFF.

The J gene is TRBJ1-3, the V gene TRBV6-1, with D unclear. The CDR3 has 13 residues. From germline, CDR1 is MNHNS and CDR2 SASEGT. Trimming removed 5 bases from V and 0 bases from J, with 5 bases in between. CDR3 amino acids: CASSSFSGNTIYF. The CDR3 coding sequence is TGTGCCAGCAGTTCCTTCTCTGGAAACACCATATATTTT.

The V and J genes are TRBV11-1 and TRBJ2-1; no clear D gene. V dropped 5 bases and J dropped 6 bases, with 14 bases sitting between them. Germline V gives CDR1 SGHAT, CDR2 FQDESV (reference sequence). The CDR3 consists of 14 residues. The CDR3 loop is CASSALGGVNEQFF. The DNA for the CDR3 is TGTGCCAGCAGCGCCTTGGGTGGGGTCAATGAGCAGTTCTTC.